The present T cell receptor beta chain was sequenced within a study of T-cell memory formation after mild COVID-19. Background on the study: For the most part, TCR clusters were specific to one donor.

Germline V gene data show CDR1 as MNHNS and CDR2 as SASEGT. V lost 8 bases, J lost 4 bases, and 9 bases lay in between. The CDR3 is 11 residues long. One entry per CDR3 protein, called by TCRdb with MiXCR from the 5' RACE reads. The repertoire holds around 420,000 distinct CDR3 sequences, with 20% to 25% as singletons. The clonotype comes from an adult woman who had mild COVID-19 (a few samples of this study predate the infection). Cell type and time point are not known. The genes are TRBV6-1 and TRBJ2-7; D gene uncertain. The sample consisted of PBMCs or a T cell subset sorted from them (not recorded which). CDR3 residues: CASQAPYEQYF. The CDR3 DNA follows: TGTGCCAGCCAAGCCCCTTACGAGCAGTACTTC.